The 27 T cell receptor beta chains below all came from one sample that was sequenced in a study of OX40 agonist ivuxolimab in advanced cancers. Profiling relied on immunoSEQ multiplex PCR, and the TCRdb table lists in-frame clones only, not all of them. The table shows 55,000 to 75,000 clones, with more than 70% occurring only once. This sample comprised CD4+ or CD8+ T cells sorted from blood, obtained in a trial of the OX40 agonist ivuxolimab. These receptors were taken from an adult with an advanced solid tumor such as melanoma, head and neck, liver or kidney cancer.

This clone was counted only a few times. The J gene is TRBJ1-6, the V gene TRBV28; TRBD1 matches 7 bases. This CDR3 region has 12 residues. CDR1 is MDHEN and CDR2 is SYDVKM in the germline V gene. V shed 7 bases and J 14 bases; nucleotides not matched to a gene: 8. The CDR3 nucleotides read TGTGCCAGCATGAGGGGGCTAACATCCCTCCACTTT. Encoded protein: CASMRGLTSLHF.

This clone was picked up one time. The V call is TRBV30, the J call TRBJ2-3; the match to TRBD2 covers 7 bases. Germline CDR1 reads GTSNPN; CDR2 reads SVGIG (reference sequence). Trimming took 2 bases from V and 4 from J; bases not matched to a gene: 3. CDR3 length: 13 residues. This CDR3 is CAWSLAGADTQYF. The CDR3, as DNA: TGTGCCTGGAGTCTGGCGGGAGCAGATACGCAGTATTTT.

The V gene is TRBV7-2, the J gene TRBJ1-1, with D possibly TRBD1 on 5 matching bases. CDR3 length: 17 amino acids. Germline V gene sequence: CDR1 SGHTA, CDR2 FQGNSA. V dropped 3 bases and J dropped 5 bases, with 22 bases sitting between them. CDR3 coding DNA: TGTGCCAGCAGCTTCCCCCCCGGGGCCCTCTTAGGGACTGAAGCTTTCTTT. Protein: CASSFPPGALLGTEAFF.

V is TRBV7-6 and J is TRBJ2-5; 14 bases align to TRBD2. The germline gives CDR1 SGHVS, CDR2 FNYEAQ. The CDR3 has 18 residues. The V gene end was trimmed by 5 bases and the J gene end by 5 bases; junction bases not matched to a gene: 13. The CDR3 DNA follows: TGTGCCAGCAGCCGCACCTGGACTAGCGGGGGGCCCGGTGAGACCCAGTACTTC. Translation: CASSRTWTSGGPGETQYF.

The chain has TRBV2 and TRBJ1-6; weak D call: TRBD1 (6 bases). Germline-derived CDR1 and CDR2 are SNHLY and FYNNEI. This CDR3 is built from 20 residues. V gave up 3 bases and J gave up 2 bases, with 23 bases separating them. The CDR3 DNA reads TGTGCCAGCAGTGACTCGAGCACAGGGAGGGGGAGGGCCTATAATTCACCCCTCCACTTT. Its protein is CASSDSSTGRGRAYNSPLHF.

The chain carries TRBV20-1 and TRBJ1-1; no definite D call. This CDR3 is 10 amino acids long. Germline V lookup: CDR1 DFQATT, CDR2 SNEGSKA (reference sequence). V lost 5 bases, J lost 4 bases, and 5 bases lay in between. The CDR3 loop is CSAGFTEAFF. The CDR3 DNA follows: TGCAGTGCTGGCTTCACTGAAGCTTTCTTT.

The chain combines TRBV19 with TRBJ1-5; D gene unclear. Germline V gene lookup returns CDR1 LNHDA and CDR2 SQIVND (reference sequence). The CDR3 totals 15 residues. The V end was cut by 6 bases, the J end by 1 base, with 13 bases between. The CDR3 DNA is TGTGCCAGTAGGATTGGAACAGCCAGCAATCAGCCCCAGCATTTT. Translated: CASRIGTASNQPQHF. The complete variable domain, with remaining parts taken from reference TRBV19 and TRBJ1-5, reads DGGITQSPKYLFRKEGQNVTLSCEQNLNHDAMYWYRQDPGQGLRLIYYSQIVNDFQKGDIAEGYSVSREKKESFPLTVTSAQKNPTAFYLCASRIGTASNQPQHFGDGTRLSIL.

This chain connects TRBV19 to TRBJ2-3; D could derive from TRBD1 or TRBD2 (5 bases each). The CDR3 extends over 14 amino acids. The germline gives CDR1 LNHDA, CDR2 SQIVND (reference sequence). V was trimmed by 4 bases and J by 6 bases, leaving 14 bases between them. DNA for the CDR3: TGTGCCAGTAGTACCCTGGGAAGGGACGATACGCAGTATTTT. This codes for CASSTLGRDDTQYF.

V is TRBV5-1 and J is TRBJ1-6; 7 bases are a match to TRBD1. The germline V gene encodes CDR1 SGHRS and CDR2 YFSETQ. Unmatched junction bases numbered 10, after V lost 3 bases and J lost 10 bases. The CDR3 sequence is 15 residues long. The CDR3 sequence: CASSYSPGTDSPLHF. The CDR3 bases are TGCGCCAGCAGCTATTCCCCGGGGACAGACTCACCCCTCCACTTT.

This clone was picked up one time. The chain links TRBV10-3 to TRBJ2-7, with 14 bases lining up with TRBD2. This CDR3 contains 15 residues. Germline V gene data show CDR1 as ENHRY and CDR2 as SYGVKD. With 6 bases clipped from V and 0 bases from J, the junction kept 1 base outside the gene matches. The CDR3 protein is CAIRGLAGGSYEQYF. DNA for the CDR3: TGTGCCATCAGAGGACTAGCGGGGGGCTCCTACGAGCAGTACTTC.

DNA of the CDR3: TGTGCCAGCAGCTTAGTTCTGGGGGCGGCTTTCTTT. Translating it yields CASSLVLGAAFF. The chain is built from TRBV7-9 and TRBJ1-1; a possible D gene is TRBD1 (6 bases). The V end was cut by 1 base, the J end by 11 bases, with 11 bases between. CDR1 and CDR2 from the germline V gene are SEHNR and FQNEAQ (reference sequence). The CDR3 contains 12 residues. The full variable domain, completed using reference TRBV7-9 and TRBJ1-1, is DTGVSQNPRHKITKRGQNVTFRCDPISEHNRLYWYRQTLGQGPEFLTYFQNEAQLEKSRLLSDRFSAERPKGSFSTLEIQRTEQGDSAMYLCASSLVLGAAFFGQGTRLTVV.

This clone was picked up a small number of times. The chain recombines TRBV18 with TRBJ2-1; a weak D match, TRBD1 (5 bases). The CDR3 extends over 14 amino acids. From germline, CDR1 is KGHSH and CDR2 LQKENI. V dropped 3 bases and J dropped 9 bases, with 15 bases sitting between them. The CDR3 coding sequence is TGTGCCAGCTCACCGAGTCAGGGTAATGTTGAGCAGTTCTTC. Translating gives CASSPSQGNVEQFF.

V and J are TRBV28 and TRBJ1-2; D is possibly TRBD1 (5 bases). The germline V gene has CDR1 MDHEN and CDR2 SYDVKM. Trimming pared 3 bases from V and 4 bases from J, leaving 15 bases between. This CDR3 comprises 15 residues. The CDR3 spells CASSFGEGPLYGYTF. For the CDR3, the DNA is TGTGCCAGCAGTTTCGGGGAGGGGCCCCTCTATGGCTACACCTTC.

The chain links TRBV19 to TRBJ1-1, with 7 bases matching TRBD1. The germline gives CDR1 LNHDA, CDR2 SQIVND (reference sequence). V trimming: 9 bases; J trimming: 11 bases; junction bases outside the gene matches: 9. The CDR3 consists of 11 residues. For the CDR3, the DNA is TGTGCCAGCCGAGACAGGGAACCGGCTTTCTTT. Residues: CASRDREPAFF.

This clone occurred once. The genes are TRBV6-5 and TRBJ2-1, with 9 bases that match TRBD2. The V and J ends lost 7 bases and 10 bases, in that order; junction bases with no gene match: 8. Germline V CDR1 and CDR2: MNHEY, SVGAGI. The CDR3 is 13 amino acids. In DNA, the CDR3 is TGTGCCAGCATCCTAGCGGGGTCCGGGGAGCAGTTCTTC. Translation gives CASILAGSGEQFF.

This sequence joins TRBV10-3 and TRBJ1-5, with D unresolved. Per germline, CDR1 ENHRY and CDR2 SYGVKD. The CDR3 has 12 residues. Trimming took 5 bases from V and 1 from J, leaving 3 bases between them. CDR3 in amino acids: CAISHSNQPQHF. The CDR3 nucleotides read TGTGCCATCAGTCACAGCAATCAGCCCCAGCATTTT.

This clone was detected a few times. V is TRBV7-9 and J is TRBJ1-3; D call uncertain. Germline values: CDR1 SEHNR, CDR2 FQNEAQ (reference sequence). The CDR3 contains 13 residues. V was clipped by 3 bases and J by 0 bases, with 3 bases between them. For the CDR3, the DNA is TGTGCCAGCAGCTTGCTCTCTGGAAACACCATATATTTT. Residues: CASSLLSGNTIYF.

This chain joins TRBV11-2 and TRBJ2-2; maybe TRBD1 (7 bases). The ends were cut back, 0 bases at V and 9 bases at J, with 17 bases in the middle. This CDR3 comprises 16 residues. The germline V gene encodes CDR1 SGHAT and CDR2 FQNNGV. The CDR3 DNA reads as TGTGCCAGCAGCTTAGATCTGGCAGGGGGGTCCCGGGAGCTGTTTTTT. Its protein product is CASSLDLAGGSRELFF.

This clone was seen a single time. The genes are TRBV14 and TRBJ2-1; 7 bases map to TRBD1. The CDR3 consists of 16 residues. Losses at the gene ends were 1 base for V and 3 bases for J; bases not matched to a gene: 6. Germline V gene sequence: CDR1 SGHDN, CDR2 FVKESK. The CDR3 here is CASSQGLGGLYNEQFF. The CDR3 DNA is TGTGCCAGCAGCCAAGGCTTAGGGGGCCTCTACAATGAGCAGTTCTTC. The whole variable domain, filled in from reference TRBV14 and TRBJ2-1, reads EAGVTQFPSHSVIEKGQTVTLRCDPISGHDNLYWYRRVMGKEIKFLLHFVKESKQDESGMPNNRFLAERTGGTYSTLKVQPAELEDSGVYFCASSQGLGGLYNEQFFGPGTRLTVL.

V usage is TRBV2 and J usage is TRBJ2-4; D may be TRBD1 (5 bases). Germline CDR1 is SNHLY and CDR2 is FYNNEI. The germline V and J ends were trimmed by 7 bases and 1 base, with 14 bases remaining between them. The CDR3 contains 15 residues. As DNA, the CDR3 is TGTGCCAGCAAGCAGGGAAATGGGGCCAAAAACATTCAGTACTTC. This gives the protein CASKQGNGAKNIQYF.

This chain links TRBV6-6 with TRBJ1-2, with TRBD1 as a possible D gene (5 bases). Germline-derived CDR1 and CDR2 are MNHNY and SVGAGI (reference sequence). V lost 5 bases to trimming and J lost 7 bases, with 14 bases between them. The CDR3 loop spans 13 amino acids. CDR3 in amino acids: CASSPGVGGGYTF. CDR3 DNA sequence: TGTGCCAGCAGTCCCGGGGTGGGGGGTGGCTACACCTTC.

The rearrangement links TRBV27 to TRBJ1-2, with TRBD1 as a possible D gene (5 bases). Germline V gene lookup returns CDR1 MNHEY and CDR2 SMNVEV (reference sequence). The CDR3 is 13 residues long. V was pared by 9 bases and J by 1 base, with 12 bases between. CDR3 loop: CASAGTGNYGYTF. DNA of the CDR3: TGTGCCAGTGCTGGGACGGGTAACTATGGCTACACCTTC.

CDR3 residues: CASSGTEVGQLFF. CDR3 bases: TGTGCCAGCAGTGGGACCGAGGTCGGCCAGCTGTTTTTT. This chain joins TRBV2 and TRBJ2-2; D uncertain. In germline, CDR1 is SNHLY, CDR2 FYNNEI. Trimming removed 4 bases from V and 12 bases from J, with 15 bases in between. The CDR3 is 13 residues long.

The J gene is TRBJ2-3, the V gene TRBV7-9, with D perhaps given as TRBD1 or TRBD2 (5 bases each). Trimming took off 6 bases at V and 1 base at J, with 14 bases between the two ends. Germline V lookup: CDR1 SEHNR, CDR2 FQNEAQ (reference sequence). This CDR3 contains 15 residues. The CDR3: CASRPVGVGTDTQYF. DNA for the CDR3: TGTGCCAGCAGGCCCGTGGGGGTCGGCACAGATACGCAGTATTTT. Combining the CDR3 with reference TRBV7-9 and TRBJ2-3 gives the whole variable domain DTGVSQNPRHKITKRGQNVTFRCDPISEHNRLYWYRQTLGQGPEFLTYFQNEAQLEKSRLLSDRFSAERPKGSFSTLEIQRTEQGDSAMYLCASRPVGVGTDTQYFGPGTRLTVL.

The rearrangement joins TRBV19 to TRBJ2-3; D is unresolved. Germline V gives CDR1 LNHDA, CDR2 SQIVND (reference sequence). The V gene lost 4 bases and the J gene lost 8 bases, with 16 bases spanning the gap. CDR3 length: 14 residues. CDR3 protein: CASSTGGSSGTQYF. In nucleotides, the CDR3 is TGTGCCAGTAGTACGGGCGGTAGCTCTGGTACGCAGTATTTT. The full variable domain, in which reference TRBV19 and TRBJ2-3 provide the parts outside the CDR3, is DGGITQSPKYLFRKEGQNVTLSCEQNLNHDAMYWYRQDPGQGLRLIYYSQIVNDFQKGDIAEGYSVSREKKESFPLTVTSAQKNPTAFYLCASSTGGSSGTQYFGPGTRLTVL.

DNA of the CDR3: TGTGCCAGCAGCAAAGAAGTTCCCGGGACTAGCGGGACCACCGGGGAGCTGTTTTTT. It specifies CASSKEVPGTSGTTGELFF. The gene calls are TRBV21-1 and TRBJ2-2; TRBD2 is the table's D call and was not checked against the DNA. TRBV21-1 is listed as a pseudogene. The CDR3 has 19 residues.

This clone was found many times. The chain couples TRBV9 to TRBJ1-2; 10 nucleotides line up with TRBD1. This CDR3 is built from 16 residues. Germline values: CDR1 SGDLS, CDR2 YYNGEE. The junction had 9 bases not matched to a gene; V was cut back by 3 bases and J by 4 bases. The CDR3 DNA reads as TGTGCCAGCAGCGCAGAGGACAGGGGGGGCATCTATGGCTACACCTTC. This sequence encodes CASSAEDRGGIYGYTF.